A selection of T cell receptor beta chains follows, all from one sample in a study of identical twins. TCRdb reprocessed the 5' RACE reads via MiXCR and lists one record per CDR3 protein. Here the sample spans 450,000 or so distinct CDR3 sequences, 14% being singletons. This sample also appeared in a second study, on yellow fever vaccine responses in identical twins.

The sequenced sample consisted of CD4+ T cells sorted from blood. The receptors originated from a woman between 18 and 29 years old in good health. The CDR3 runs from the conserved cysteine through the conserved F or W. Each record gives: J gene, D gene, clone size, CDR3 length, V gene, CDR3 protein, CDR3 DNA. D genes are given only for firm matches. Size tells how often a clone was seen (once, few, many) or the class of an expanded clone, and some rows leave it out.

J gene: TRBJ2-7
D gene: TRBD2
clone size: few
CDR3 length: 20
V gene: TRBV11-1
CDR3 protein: CASSLVVGAGTSGATYEQYF
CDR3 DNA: TGTGCCAGCAGCTTAGTTGTTGGAGCCGGGACTAGCGGCGCGACCTACGAGCAGTACTTC

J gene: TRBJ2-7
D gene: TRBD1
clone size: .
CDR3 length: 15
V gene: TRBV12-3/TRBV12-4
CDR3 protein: CASSFSRDRGYEQYF
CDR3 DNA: TGTGCCAGCAGTTTCTCCCGGGACAGGGGGTACGAGCAGTACTTC

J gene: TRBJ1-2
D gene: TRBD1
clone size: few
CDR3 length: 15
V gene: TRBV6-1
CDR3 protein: CASGTGGNIGYGYTF
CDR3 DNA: TGTGCCAGCGGGACAGGGGGCAACATCGGATATGGCTACACCTTC

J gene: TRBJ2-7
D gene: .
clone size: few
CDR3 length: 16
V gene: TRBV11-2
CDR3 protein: CASSLDRRGAWDEQYF
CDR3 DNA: TGTGCCAGCAGCTTAGACCGGAGGGGGGCATGGGACGAGCAGTACTTC

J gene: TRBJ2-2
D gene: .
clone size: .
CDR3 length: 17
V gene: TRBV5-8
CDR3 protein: CASSLEPGTWSTGELFF
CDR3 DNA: TGTGCCAGCAGCTTGGAGCCAGGGACCTGGAGCACCGGGGAGCTGTTTTTT

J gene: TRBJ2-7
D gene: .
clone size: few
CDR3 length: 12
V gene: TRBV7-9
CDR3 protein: CASSATGTEQYF
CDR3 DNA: TGTGCCAGCAGCGCAACAGGGACCGAGCAGTACTTC

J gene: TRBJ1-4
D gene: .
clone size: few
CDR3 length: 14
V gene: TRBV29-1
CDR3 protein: CSVGGGAAREKLFF
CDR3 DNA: TGCAGCGTGGGGGGAGGGGCGGCGCGCGAAAAACTGTTTTTT

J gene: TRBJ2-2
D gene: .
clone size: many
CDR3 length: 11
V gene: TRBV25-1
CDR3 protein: CASSANRALFF
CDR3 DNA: TGTGCCAGCAGCGCCAATCGGGCGCTGTTTTTT

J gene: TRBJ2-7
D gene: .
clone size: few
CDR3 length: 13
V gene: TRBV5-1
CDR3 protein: CASSRIGEYEQYF
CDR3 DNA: TGCGCCAGCAGTAGAATCGGGGAATACGAGCAGTACTTC

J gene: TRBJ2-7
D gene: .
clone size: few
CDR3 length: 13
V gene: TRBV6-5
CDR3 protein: CASSYSFLYEQYF
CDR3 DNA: TGTGCCAGCAGTTACTCGTTTTTGTACGAGCAGTACTTC

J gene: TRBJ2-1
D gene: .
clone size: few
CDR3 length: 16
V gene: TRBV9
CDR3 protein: CASSVGGEISYNEQFF
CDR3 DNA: TGTGCCAGCAGCGTAGGTGGGGAGATCTCCTACAATGAGCAGTTCTTC

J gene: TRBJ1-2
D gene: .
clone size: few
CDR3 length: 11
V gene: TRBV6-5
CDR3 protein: CASRSGSGYTF
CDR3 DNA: TGTGCCAGCAGATCAGGTTCCGGCTACACCTTC

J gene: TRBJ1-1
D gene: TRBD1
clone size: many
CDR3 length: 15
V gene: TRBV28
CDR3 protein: CASTKWGQGSTEAFF
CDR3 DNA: TGTGCCAGCACAAAGTGGGGACAGGGTAGCACTGAAGCTTTCTTT

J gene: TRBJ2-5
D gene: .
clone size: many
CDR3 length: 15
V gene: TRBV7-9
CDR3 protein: CASSLGTTVQETQYF
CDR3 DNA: TGTGCCAGCAGCTTAGGTACGACAGTTCAAGAGACCCAGTACTTC

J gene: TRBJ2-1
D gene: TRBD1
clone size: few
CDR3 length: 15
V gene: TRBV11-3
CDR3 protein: CASSKGTGVMDEQFF
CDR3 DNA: TGTGCCAGCAGCAAAGGGACAGGGGTCATGGATGAGCAGTTCTTC

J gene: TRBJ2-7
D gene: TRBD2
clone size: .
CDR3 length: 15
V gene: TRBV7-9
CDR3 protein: CASSLERDHSYEQYF
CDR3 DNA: TGTGCCAGCAGCTTAGAGCGGGACCACTCGTACGAGCAGTACTTC

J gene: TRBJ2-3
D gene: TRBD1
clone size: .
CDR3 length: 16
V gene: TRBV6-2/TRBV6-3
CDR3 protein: CASSMPGQGGVDTQYF
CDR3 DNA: TGTGCCAGCAGTATGCCGGGACAGGGGGGAGTGGATACGCAGTATTTT

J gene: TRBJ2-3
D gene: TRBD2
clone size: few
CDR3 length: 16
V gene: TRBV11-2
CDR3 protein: CASSLGSGRLTDTQYF
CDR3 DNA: TGTGCCAGCAGCTTAGGCAGCGGGAGGCTCACAGATACGCAGTATTTT

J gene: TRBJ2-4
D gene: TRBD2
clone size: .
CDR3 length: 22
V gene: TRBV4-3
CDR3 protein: CASSHRVWVSAGGYGAKNIQYF
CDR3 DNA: TGCGCCAGCAGCCACAGGGTATGGGTTTCAGCGGGAGGGTATGGCGCCAAAAACATTCAGTACTTC

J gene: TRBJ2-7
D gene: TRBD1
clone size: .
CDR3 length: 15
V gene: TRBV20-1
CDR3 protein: CSARDPGQGTYEQYF
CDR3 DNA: TGCAGTGCTAGAGATCCGGGACAGGGGACCTACGAGCAGTACTTC

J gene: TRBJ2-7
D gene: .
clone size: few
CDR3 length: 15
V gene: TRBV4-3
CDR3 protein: CASSQFSTGPYEQYF
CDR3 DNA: TGCGCCAGCAGCCAATTCTCGACAGGCCCCTACGAGCAGTACTTC

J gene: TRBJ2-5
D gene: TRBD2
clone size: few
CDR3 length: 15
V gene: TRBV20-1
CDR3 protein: CSARDSGSGGETQYF
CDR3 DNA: TGCAGTGCTAGAGATTCGGGTAGCGGGGGAGAGACCCAGTACTTC

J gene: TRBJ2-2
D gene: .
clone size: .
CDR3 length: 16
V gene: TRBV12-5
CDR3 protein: CASGLIPGQNTGELFF
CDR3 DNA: TGTGCTAGTGGTTTAATTCCGGGACAAAACACCGGGGAGCTGTTTTTT

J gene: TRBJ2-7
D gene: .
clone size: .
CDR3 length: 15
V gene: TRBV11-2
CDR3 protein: CASSFPQSGSYEQYF
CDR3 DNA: TGTGCCAGCAGCTTCCCCCAATCAGGCTCCTACGAGCAGTACTTC

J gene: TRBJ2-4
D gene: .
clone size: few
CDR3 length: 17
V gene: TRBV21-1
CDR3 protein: CASSKWEGPDPKRIQYF
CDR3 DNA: TGTGCCAGCAGCAAATGGGAGGGGCCGGACCCAAAACGCATTCAGTACTTC

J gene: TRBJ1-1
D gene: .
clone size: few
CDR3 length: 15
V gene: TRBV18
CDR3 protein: CASARPTQGTTEAFF
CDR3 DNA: TGTGCCAGCGCACGGCCCACACAGGGTACCACTGAAGCTTTCTTT

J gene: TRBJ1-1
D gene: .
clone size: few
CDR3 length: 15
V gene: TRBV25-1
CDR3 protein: CASSEFRGQNTEAFF
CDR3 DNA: TGTGCCAGCAGTGAATTCCGGGGCCAGAACACTGAAGCTTTCTTT

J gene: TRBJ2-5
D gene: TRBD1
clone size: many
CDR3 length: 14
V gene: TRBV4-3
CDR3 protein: CASSLRTGRETQYF
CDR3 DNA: TGCGCCAGCAGCCTCCGGACAGGGAGGGAGACCCAGTACTTC

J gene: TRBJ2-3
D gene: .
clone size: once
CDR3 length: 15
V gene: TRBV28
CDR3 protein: CASSVPGRGTDTQYF
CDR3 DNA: TGTGCCAGCAGTGTACCGGGGCGGGGCACAGATACGCAGTATTTT

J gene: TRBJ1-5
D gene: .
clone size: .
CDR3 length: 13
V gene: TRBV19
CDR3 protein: CASSIERNQPQHF
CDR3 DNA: TGTGCCAGTAGTATTGAGAGGAATCAGCCCCAGCATTTT

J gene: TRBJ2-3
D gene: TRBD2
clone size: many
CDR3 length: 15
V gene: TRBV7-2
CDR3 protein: CASSLVAGGPDTQYF
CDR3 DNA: TGTGCCAGCAGCTTAGTAGCGGGGGGGCCAGATACGCAGTATTTT

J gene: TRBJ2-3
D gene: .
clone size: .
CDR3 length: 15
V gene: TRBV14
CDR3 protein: CASSPEGIGTDTQYF
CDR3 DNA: TGTGCCAGCAGCCCAGAGGGGATTGGCACAGATACGCAGTATTTT

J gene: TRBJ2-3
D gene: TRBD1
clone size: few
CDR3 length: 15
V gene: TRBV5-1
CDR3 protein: CASSPDGSGGDTQYF
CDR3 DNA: TGCGCCAGCAGCCCGGATGGGTCAGGGGGAGATACGCAGTATTTT

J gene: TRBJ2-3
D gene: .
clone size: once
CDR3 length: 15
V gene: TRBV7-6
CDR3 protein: CASSDLGQGADTQYF
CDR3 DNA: TGTGCCAGCAGCGACCTGGGGCAAGGCGCAGATACGCAGTATTTT

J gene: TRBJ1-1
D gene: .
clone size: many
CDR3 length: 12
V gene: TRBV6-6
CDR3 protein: CASLGGNTEAFF
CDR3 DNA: TGTGCCTCACTGGGAGGGAACACTGAAGCTTTCTTT

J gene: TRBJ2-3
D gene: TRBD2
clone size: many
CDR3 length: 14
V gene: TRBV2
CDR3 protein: CASKASGNTDTQYF
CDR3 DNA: TGTGCCAGCAAGGCTAGCGGGAATACAGATACGCAGTATTTT

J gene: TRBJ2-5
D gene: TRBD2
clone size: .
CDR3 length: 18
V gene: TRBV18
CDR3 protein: CASSPRLAGGTHQETQYF
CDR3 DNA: TGTGCCAGCTCACCAAGGCTAGCGGGGGGCACACACCAAGAGACCCAGTACTTC

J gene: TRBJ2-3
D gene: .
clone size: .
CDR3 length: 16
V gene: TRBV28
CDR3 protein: CASSFQRQGNMDTQYF
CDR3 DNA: TGTGCCAGCAGTTTCCAGCGCCAAGGAAATATGGATACGCAGTATTTT

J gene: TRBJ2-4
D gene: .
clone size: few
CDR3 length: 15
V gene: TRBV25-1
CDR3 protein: CASSDTGIAKNIQYF
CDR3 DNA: TGTGCCAGCAGTGATACAGGGATAGCCAAAAACATTCAGTACTTC

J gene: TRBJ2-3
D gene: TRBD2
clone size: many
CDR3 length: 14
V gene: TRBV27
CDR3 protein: CASSYSGSTDTQYF
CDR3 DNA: TGTGCCAGCAGTTATAGCGGGTCAACAGATACGCAGTATTTT

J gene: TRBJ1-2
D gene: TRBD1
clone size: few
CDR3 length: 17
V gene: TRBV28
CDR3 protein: CASSFPLRGEANYGYTF
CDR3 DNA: TGTGCCAGCAGTTTCCCCCTCAGGGGGGAGGCTAACTATGGCTACACCTTC

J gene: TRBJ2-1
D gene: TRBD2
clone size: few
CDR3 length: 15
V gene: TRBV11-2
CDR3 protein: CASSLWTSGYNEQFF
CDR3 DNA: TGTGCCAGCAGCTTATGGACTAGCGGTTACAATGAGCAGTTCTTC